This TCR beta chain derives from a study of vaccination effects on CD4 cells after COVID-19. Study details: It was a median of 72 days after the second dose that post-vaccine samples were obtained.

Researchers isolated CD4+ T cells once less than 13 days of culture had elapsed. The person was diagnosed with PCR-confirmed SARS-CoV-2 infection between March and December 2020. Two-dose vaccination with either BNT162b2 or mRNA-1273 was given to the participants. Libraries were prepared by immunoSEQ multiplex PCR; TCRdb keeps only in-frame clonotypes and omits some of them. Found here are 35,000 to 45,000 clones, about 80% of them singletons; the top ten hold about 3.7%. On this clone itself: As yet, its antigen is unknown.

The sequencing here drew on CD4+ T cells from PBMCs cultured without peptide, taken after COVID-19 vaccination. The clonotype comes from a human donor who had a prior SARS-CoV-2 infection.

The DNA of the CDR3 is TGTGCCAGCAGTTTAATAGGGACAGAGAGAGGATACGAGCAGTACTTC. Protein sequence: CASSLIGTERGYEQYF. This chain links TRBV27 with TRBJ2-7; 7 nucleotides align to TRBD1. CDR3 length: 16 residues. V shed 2 bases, J shed 4 bases, and the junction held 11 bases outside the gene matches. CDR1 MNHEY and CDR2 SMNVEV come from the germline V gene (reference sequence).